This TCR beta chain was documented in a study of T cell responses to AZD1222 COVID-19 vaccine. Whole-study results and caveats: It should be noted that donors were predominantly white British and more often female, and clonal diversity was possibly underestimated.

Clones were read by immunoSEQ multiplex PCR, and TCRdb kept only the in-frame ones, dropping some. The table has over 120,000 clones, over 90% seen once. This CDR3 is 13 amino acids long. Germline V gene lookup returns CDR1 KGHSH and CDR2 LQKENI. Trimming took off 3 bases at V and 3 bases at J, with 9 bases between the two ends. To note about this clone: What it binds is not known.

This material consisted of peripheral blood, taken on day 0 of AZD1222 vaccination. V gene TRBV18 combines with J gene TRBJ2-7, with D possibly matching TRBD1 (5 bases). The sequence was collected from an adult in good health. For the CDR3, the DNA is TGTGCCAGCTCACCGGTCAGGGACTACGAGCAGTACTTC. Amino acids: CASSPVRDYEQYF.